Listed below are T cell receptor beta chains from one sample, sequenced in a study of PD-1 blockade in classical Hodgkin lymphoma. Using immunoSEQ multiplex PCR, the repertoire was profiled, and TCRdb retains in-frame clones only, with some absent. The sample has about 110,000 clones; 89% are singletons. The sample consisted of peripheral blood mononuclear cells (PBMCs), taken before the fourth cycle of nivolumab. Source of these receptors: a human donor with classical Hodgkin lymphoma. The CDR3 runs from the conserved cysteine through the conserved F or W. Fields, in order: J gene, V gene, clone size, CDR3 length, D gene, CDR3 DNA, CDR3 protein. A D gene is named only where the DNA matches it firmly. Where a row states a size, it is once, few, many or the class of an expanded clone; other rows omit it.

TRBJ1-1	TRBV7-9	NA	12	NA	TGTGCCAGCAGCTTAGATGGGACTGAAGCTTTCTTT	CASSLDGTEAFF
TRBJ1-1	TRBV29-1	NA	13	NA	TGCAGCGTTGATACGGGCATGAACACTGAAGCTTTCTTT	CSVDTGMNTEAFF
TRBJ2-2	TRBV6-1	once	12	NA	TGTGCCAGCAGCGGGCGGACCGGGGAGCTGTTTTTT	CASSGRTGELFF
TRBJ2-7	TRBV6-5	NA	15	NA	TGTGCCAGCAGTTACGGTTTGGGATATACCTACGAGCAGTACTTC	CASSYGLGYTYEQYF
TRBJ2-1	TRBV6-6	once	13	NA	TGTGCCAGCAGTTACTCGACTGCGGGAGAGCAGTTCTTC	CASSYSTAGEQFF
TRBJ1-1	TRBV7-9	NA	16	TRBD1	TGTGCCAGCAGCCAAGCAGGGGGCCCCATGAACACTGAAGCTTTCTTT	CASSQAGGPMNTEAFF
TRBJ2-3	TRBV27	once	13	NA	TGTGCCAGCAGTTTTTCACCGGCAGATACGCAGTATTTT	CASSFSPADTQYF
TRBJ2-2	TRBV4-1	NA	16	TRBD2	TGCGCCAGCAAGTTACTAGCGGGGGGCAACACCGGGGAGCTGTTTTTT	CASKLLAGGNTGELFF
TRBJ1-1	TRBV28	NA	17	NA	TGTGCCAGCAGTTTAACTAAGGGGCAGTATGGGAACACTGAAGCTTTCTTT	CASSLTKGQYGNTEAFF
TRBJ2-1	TRBV27	NA	16	NA	TGTGCCAGCAGTTTATCGCAGGAACTTACCTACAATGAGCAGTTCTTC	CASSLSQELTYNEQFF
TRBJ1-3	TRBV10-1	few	20	TRBD1	TGCGCCAGCCCAAAGGGACAGGGATTACCCTTCTCCTCTGCTGGAAACACCATATATTTT	CASPKGQGLPFSSAGNTIYF
TRBJ1-5	TRBV28	NA	16	TRBD1	TGTGCCAGCAGGATAGGCCGTTCAGGGGGCCTACAGCCCCAGCATTTT	CASRIGRSGGLQPQHF
TRBJ2-3	TRBV6-5	NA	13	NA	TGTGCCAGCAGTTACTCGGTCTCAGATACGCAGTATTTT	CASSYSVSDTQYF
TRBJ1-2	TRBV7-9	NA	13	NA	TGTGCCAGCAGCTTGGCCCCAAACTATGGCTACACCTTC	CASSLAPNYGYTF
TRBJ2-5	TRBV7-9	NA	16	TRBD1	TGTGCCAGCAGCGAGGACAGGGGAGGCTTCCAAGAGACCCAGTACTTC	CASSEDRGGFQETQYF
TRBJ2-7	TRBV27	once	13	TRBD1	TGTGCCAGCGGACGGACAGGGGGGCTCGAGCAGTACTTC	CASGRTGGLEQYF
TRBJ1-5	TRBV19	NA	15	NA	TGTGCCAGTCTCGGGGACGGCTATAGCAATCAGCCCCAGCATTTT	CASLGDGYSNQPQHF
TRBJ1-6	TRBV4-2	NA	14	TRBD1	TGTGCCAGCAGCCAAGGGACAGGCAATTCACCCCTCCACTTT	CASSQGTGNSPLHF
TRBJ2-5	TRBV5-8	NA	14	TRBD2	TGTGCCAGCAGCTTGGCAGCGGGATTAGAGACCCAGTACTTC	CASSLAAGLETQYF
TRBJ1-2	TRBV5-1	NA	12	NA	TGCGCCAGCAGCTTCGAGGGGGGTGGCTACACCTTC	CASSFEGGGYTF
TRBJ1-2	TRBV18	NA	15	NA	TGTGCCAGCTCACCGACAGGAAACCATAACTATGGCTACACCTTC	CASSPTGNHNYGYTF
TRBJ2-3	TRBV9	NA	19	NA	TGTGCCAGCAGCGTATATGAGGGAATGGTATTAGCCTCCACAGATACGCAGTATTTT	CASSVYEGMVLASTDTQYF
TRBJ2-7	TRBV7-6	NA	14	TRBD2	TGTGCCAGCAGCGGGACTAGCGGACCCTACGAGCAGTACTTC	CASSGTSGPYEQYF
TRBJ2-1	TRBV7-7	NA	14	NA	TGTGCTAGCAGCTCATACGGCAGGGGAGGCGAGCAGTTCTTC	CASSSYGRGGEQFF
TRBJ2-2	TRBV19	NA	14	NA	TGTGCCAGTAGTGCACTAGAGAACACCGGGGAGCTGTTTTTT	CASSALENTGELFF
TRBJ2-7	TRBV5-4	NA	12	TRBD2	TGTGCCACCGGGAGGGATGCCTACGAGCAGTACTTC	CATGRDAYEQYF
TRBJ1-2	TRBV6-1	NA	14	TRBD1	TGTGCCAGCAGTCGGGACAGGGTAAACTATGGCTACACCTTC	CASSRDRVNYGYTF
TRBJ1-4	TRBV4-3	NA	16	NA	TGCGCCAGCAGCCAAATAAAAGGGGCAACTAATGAAAAACTGTTTTTT	CASSQIKGATNEKLFF
TRBJ2-7	TRBV14	NA	14	NA	TGTGCCAGCAGCCAAGGGTTAGGAGCCTACGAGCAGTACTTC	CASSQGLGAYEQYF
TRBJ2-7	TRBV11-2	NA	17	NA	TGTGCCAGCAGTCATTTAGGCGCCTATCTAGCTTCCTACGAGCAGTACTTC	CASSHLGAYLASYEQYF
TRBJ1-1	TRBV7-9	NA	12	TRBD1	TGTGCCAGCAAAGACAGGGTTACTGAAGCTTTCTTT	CASKDRVTEAFF
TRBJ1-5	TRBV28	NA	17	TRBD1	TGTGCCAGCAGTTTACCTCCGTGGGGGACAGGGGCCCAGCCCCAGCATTTT	CASSLPPWGTGAQPQHF
TRBJ2-2	TRBV27	NA	15	NA	TGTGCCAGCAGCCCGTCTTGGATCTATGGGGGGGAGCTGTTTTTT	CASSPSWIYGGELFF
TRBJ1-2	TRBV14	NA	18	NA	TGTGCCAGCAGCCAAGACATAGGTGGGACGGACTTAGTCTATGGCTACACCTTC	CASSQDIGGTDLVYGYTF
TRBJ2-2	TRBV5-4	NA	16	NA	TGTGCCAGCAGCCAGGGTTTTGGTGGGGACACCGGGGAGCTGTTTTTT	CASSQGFGGDTGELFF
TRBJ2-5	TRBV5-6	NA	17	NA	TGTGCCAGCAGCTTGGCCGCATTTTCTACAGGTACAGAGACCCAGTACTTC	CASSLAAFSTGTETQYF
TRBJ2-1	TRBV2	NA	14	NA	TGTGCCAGCGGAGGGGGCGACGGATTAGGCGAGCAGTTCTTC	CASGGGDGLGEQFF
TRBJ1-6	TRBV6-6	NA	14	TRBD1	TGTGCCAGCAGCCTGACAGGGGACAATTCACCCCTCCACTTT	CASSLTGDNSPLHF
TRBJ2-1	TRBV6-5	NA	14	TRBD1	TGTGCCAGCAGAGAAGACAGGGGCTACAATGAGCAGTTCTTC	CASREDRGYNEQFF
TRBJ2-1	TRBV19	few	15	TRBD2	TGTGCCAGTAGTATGACGGGAGGGGGGTACAATGAGCAGTTCTTC	CASSMTGGGYNEQFF
TRBJ1-1	TRBV5-6	NA	14	TRBD1	TGTGCCAGCAGCTTGGGAGGGGGCGCGACTGAAGCTTTCTTT	CASSLGGGATEAFF
TRBJ2-6	TRBV4-1	once	14	NA	TGCGCCAGCAGCCGGACATTTGGGGCCAACGTCCTGACTTTC	CASSRTFGANVLTF
TRBJ2-1	TRBV7-6	once	18	TRBD2	TGTGCCAGCAGCTTAGGGGGTCCGGGACTAAGTGCCTACAATGAGCAGTTCTTC	CASSLGGPGLSAYNEQFF
TRBJ2-3	TRBV5-1	NA	14	NA	TGCGCCAGCATGCAACAGGGCATTTTTGATACGCAGTATTTT	CASMQQGIFDTQYF
TRBJ2-7	TRBV6-6	NA	12	NA	TGTGCCAGCAGTTACCGCGAGTACGAGCAGTACTTC	CASSYREYEQYF
TRBJ2-3	TRBV5-1	NA	13	NA	TGCGCCAGCAGCTTAGTGTCTGGGGATACGCAGTATTTT	CASSLVSGDTQYF
TRBJ1-1	TRBV10-3	NA	13	NA	TGTGCCTCCACCCCTCAGGGGAGCACTGAAGCTTTCTTT	CASTPQGSTEAFF
TRBJ1-2	TRBV27	NA	15	NA	TGTGCCAGCAGTTTATCAGGGCAATTGGGCTATGGCTACACCTTC	CASSLSGQLGYGYTF
TRBJ1-1	TRBV10-3	NA	15	TRBD1	TGTGCCATCAGTGAAACAGGGGGCCAGAACACTGAAGCTTTCTTT	CAISETGGQNTEAFF
TRBJ2-7	TRBV6-1	once	17	NA	TGTGCCAGCAGTGATCTTCCCGTCCCGCATGTGGGATACGAGCAGTACTTC	CASSDLPVPHVGYEQYF
TRBJ2-2	TRBV28	NA	14	TRBD1	TGTGCCAGCAGGGAGACAGGGGGAGGCGGGGAGCTGTTTTTT	CASRETGGGGELFF
TRBJ1-5	TRBV19	NA	15	TRBD1	TGTGCCAGTAGTGGGTACAGGGGAGCGGATCAGCCCCAGCATTTT	CASSGYRGADQPQHF
TRBJ2-6	TRBV5-1	NA	18	NA	TGCGCCAGCAGACCTGACGGGCTACTAAACTCTGGGGCCAACGTCCTGACTTTC	CASRPDGLLNSGANVLTF
TRBJ2-1	TRBV4-1	NA	16	TRBD1	TGCGCCAGCAGGGGCGGACAGGCGAGCTCCTACAATGAGCAGTTCTTC	CASRGGQASSYNEQFF
TRBJ2-1	TRBV6-4	NA	15	TRBD2	TGTGCCAGCAGTCAACTAGCGGGAGATCACAATGAGCAGTTCTTC	CASSQLAGDHNEQFF